Sequencing of this TCR beta chain was carried out in a study of T-cell memory formation after mild COVID-19. Study findings and constraints: Contracting clones from day 15 to 85 had balanced CD4/CD8; later expanders favoured CD4+. SARS-CoV-2 specificity was not confirmed for second-wave clones peaking on day 37. The study found contracting CD4+ clones mainly in CM and EM and contracting CD8+ clones in EMRA. Researchers found some responding clones in pre-infection memory, a sign that cross-reactive memory joined.

V was clipped by 6 bases and J by 6 bases, with 10 bases between them. CDR1 is MNHEY, CDR2 SVGEGT, per germline. This CDR3 comprises 12 residues. This clonotype was detected a few times. What it recognizes is unknown. One entry per CDR3 protein, called by TCRdb with MiXCR from the 5' RACE reads. The sample holds 95,000 to 120,000 distinct CDR3 sequences, about 24% seen once. The sequence derives from a man aged 18-30 years who had mild COVID-19 (a few samples of this study predate the infection). Cell type and time point are not known. Sequencing was carried out using PBMCs or a T cell subset sorted from them (not recorded which). The chain links TRBV6-2 or TRBV6-3 to TRBJ2-3, with D unresolved. The CDR3 region is CASSTTDDTQYF. The CDR3 bases are TGTGCCAGCAGCACGACGGATGATACGCAGTATTTT.